Presented here are 17 T cell receptor beta chains from one specimen sequenced in a study of cytomegalovirus exposure and HLA in healthy donors. Primers: 60 Vbeta forward and 13 Jbeta reverse. Method: immunoSEQ multiplex PCR; TCRdb's copy keeps in-frame clones and lacks some. The sample records 110,000 or so clones, 67% being singletons. The sample taken for sequencing was PBMCs. Receptor source: a man aged 18-30 years in good health and CMV-seropositive.

This chain connects TRBV2 to TRBJ2-7, with 9 bases aligning to TRBD1. This CDR3 has 15 amino acids. Germline V lookup: CDR1 SNHLY, CDR2 FYNNEI. Trimming removed 3 bases from V and 0 bases from J; junction bases left unmatched: 3. Here the CDR3 reads CASSEVDRGSYEQYF. The CDR3 region has the DNA TGTGCCAGCAGTGAGGTGGACAGGGGCTCCTACGAGCAGTACTTC.

The rearrangement links TRBV28 to TRBJ2-1; no reliable D call. CDR1 and CDR2 (germline): MDHEN, SYDVKM. V was trimmed by 3 bases and J by 0 bases, leaving 12 bases between them. The CDR3 sequence is 16 residues long. Here the CDR3 reads CASSFGEANSYNEQFF. For the CDR3, the DNA is TGTGCCAGCAGTTTCGGTGAAGCCAACTCCTACAATGAGCAGTTCTTC.

The V and J genes are TRBV2 and TRBJ2-7, with a possible D match to TRBD2 (5 bases). The CDR3 has 13 residues. V lost 4 bases and J lost 6, with 13 bases in between. Germline V gene lookup returns CDR1 SNHLY and CDR2 FYNNEI. CDR3 protein: CASSVWRTAEQYF. CDR3 nucleotides: TGTGCCAGCAGTGTCTGGCGGACTGCCGAGCAGTACTTC.

CDR3 DNA: TGCGCCAGCAGCGCTGACCCCCTAGCAGGAGGACAGAAGGGCGGGCTGACCTTC. Encoded protein: CASSADPLAGGQKGGLTF. The chain recombines TRBV5-1 with TRBJ1-2; maybe TRBD1 (6 bases). Per germline, CDR1 SGHRS and CDR2 YFSETQ. This CDR3 is 18 amino acids long. Between the trimmed V and J ends, which lost 4 bases and 14 bases, there was a span of 36 bases.

This clone was seen more than once but under ten times. This chain links TRBV25-1 with TRBJ2-3; 7 bases match TRBD1. With V trimmed by 1 base and J by 2 bases, 6 bases remained unmatched. The germline V gene encodes CDR1 MGHDK and CDR2 SYGVNS. This CDR3 has 16 amino acids. The CDR3 sequence is CASSELRGGNTDTQYF. The CDR3 region has the DNA TGTGCCAGCAGTGAATTGAGAGGGGGCAACACAGATACGCAGTATTTT.

The gene calls are TRBV11-2 and TRBJ1-2; no clear D gene. V lost 1 base, J lost 4 bases, and 7 bases lay in between. CDR1 and CDR2 from the germline V gene are SGHAT and FQNNGV. This CDR3 comprises 13 residues. The DNA for the CDR3 is TGTGCCAGCAGCTTAGTCCCGTTCTATGGCTACACCTTC. Translation gives CASSLVPFYGYTF.

The chain combines TRBV7-2 with TRBJ2-1; D not resolved. Germline V gives CDR1 SGHTA, CDR2 FQGNSA. V gave up 5 bases and J gave up 1 base, with 12 bases separating them. The CDR3 contains 15 residues. In nucleotides, the CDR3 is TGTGCCAGCAGCCCTAATTTCGAGTCCTACAATGAGCAGTTCTTC. It yields the protein CASSPNFESYNEQFF.

CDR3 coding DNA: TGCGCCAGCAGCTCGCGGACTAGCATTCCTCTCTCCTACGAGCAGTACTTC. Translation gives CASSSRTSIPLSYEQYF. The chain employs TRBV5-1 and TRBJ2-7, with TRBD2 matching 8 bases. Germline loops: CDR1 SGHRS, CDR2 YFSETQ. V lost 3 bases and J lost 0; bases outside the gene matches: 11. The CDR3 totals 17 residues.

This clone was observed once. This chain links TRBV30 with TRBJ1-5; 8 positions agree with TRBD1. The CDR3 spans 13 residues. V gave up 4 bases and J gave up 6 bases; unmatched junction bases: 5. Per the germline V gene, CDR1 is GTSNPN and CDR2 is SVGIG (reference sequence). In DNA, the CDR3 is TGTGCCTGGACGACAGGGGCGGGTCAGCCCCAGCATTTT. This encodes CAWTTGAGQPQHF.

This clone was counted between two and nine times. The rearrangement links TRBV7-9 to TRBJ2-2; 7 nucleotides agree with TRBD1. The junction had 8 bases not matched to a gene; V was cut back by 5 bases and J by 5 bases. The CDR3 is 15 residues long. From germline, CDR1 is SEHNR and CDR2 FQNEAQ (reference sequence). Here the CDR3 reads CASSHPGQPTGELFF. Here the CDR3 DNA reads TGTGCCAGCAGCCATCCGGGACAGCCAACCGGGGAGCTGTTTTTT.

This chain links TRBV7-2 with TRBJ1-2; D call uncertain. This CDR3 region has 13 residues. CDR1 is SGHTA and CDR2 is FQGNSA in the germline V gene. V lost 1 base, J lost 7 bases, and 10 bases lay in between. CDR3 in DNA: TGTGCCAGCAGCTTAGTTGTCGAGGGTGGCTACACCTTC. This encodes CASSLVVEGGYTF.

This clone has a handful of counts. The chain is built from TRBV4-1 and TRBJ1-5; TRBD1 is a possible D gene (5 bases). With 2 bases removed from V and 2 bases from J, the gap between germline ends came to 7 bases. Germline V gives CDR1 MGHRA, CDR2 YSYEKL. The CDR3 runs 14 residues. The CDR3 sequence is CASSQTTGNQPQHF. The CDR3 DNA follows: TGCGCCAGCAGCCAAACGACAGGCAATCAGCCCCAGCATTTT.

The chain combines TRBV7-6 with TRBJ2-2; D perhaps matches TRBD2 (5 bases). The CDR3 has 15 amino acids. The ends were cut back, 1 base at V and 0 bases at J, with 6 bases in the middle. CDR1 is SGHVS, CDR2 FNYEAQ, per germline. CDR3 coding DNA: TGTGCCAGCAGCTTAGTCGGGGCGAACACCGGGGAGCTGTTTTTT. Protein product: CASSLVGANTGELFF.

The table lists this clone with many counts. Other nucleotide sequences in the sample specify the same CDR3. This rearrangement joins TRBV5-1 to TRBJ2-2, with D possibly being TRBD1 (6 bases). The V end lost 2 bases, the J end lost 6 bases, and 11 bases lay between the germline ends. Germline loops: CDR1 SGHRS, CDR2 YFSETQ. CDR3 length: 14 amino acids. DNA of the CDR3: TGCGCCAGCAGCTTAGCAGGGGTTCCCGGGGAGCTGTTTTTT. Amino acid sequence: CASSLAGVPGELFF.

There are a few counts of this clone. The V gene is TRBV15, the J gene TRBJ2-2; the match to TRBD2 covers 8 bases. The J segment lost 1 base and the V segment lost 1 base, leaving 8 bases of the junction unmatched. CDR1 is LNHNV, CDR2 YYDKDF, per germline (reference sequence). The CDR3 has 18 residues. The CDR3 reads CATSRVRLSGVNTGELFF. CDR3 nucleotide sequence: TGTGCCACCAGCAGAGTTCGCCTTAGCGGGGTGAACACCGGGGAGCTGTTTTTT. The complete variable domain, with remaining parts taken from reference TRBV15 and TRBJ2-2, reads DAMVIQNPRYQVTQFGKPVTLSCSQTLNHNVMYWYQQKSSQAPKLLFHYYDKDFNNEADTPDNFQSRRPNTSFCFLDIRSPGLGDTAMYLCATSRVRLSGVNTGELFFGEGSRLTVL.

This clone came up a few times. The rearrangement uses TRBV7-8 and TRBJ2-1; possibly TRBD1 for D (5 bases). CDR1 is SGHVS and CDR2 is FQNEAQ in the germline V gene. This CDR3 has 15 amino acids. Trimming shortened V by 1 base and J by 3 bases, and 10 bases separated the two germline ends. CDR3 residues: CASSLVQGYYNEQFF. In nucleotides, the CDR3 is TGTGCCAGCAGCTTAGTGCAGGGCTACTACAATGAGCAGTTCTTC. Full variable domain (rest looked up from reference TRBV7-8 and TRBJ2-1): GAGVSQSPRYKVAKRGQDVALRCDPISGHVSLFWYQQALGQGPEFLTYFQNEAQLDKSGLPSDRFFAERPEGSVSTLKIQRTQQEDSAVYLCASSLVQGYYNEQFFGPGTRLTVL.

The chain couples TRBV5-6 to TRBJ1-2, with TRBD1 matching over 8 bases. Germline V lookup: CDR1 SGHDT, CDR2 YYEEEE. The V and J ends lost 4 bases and 4 bases, in that order; junction bases with no gene match: 9. The CDR3 runs to 15 residues. In DNA form, the CDR3 reads TGTGCCAGCAGCATTCTTGACAGGGGCCTCTATGGCTACACCTTC. Translated: CASSILDRGLYGYTF.